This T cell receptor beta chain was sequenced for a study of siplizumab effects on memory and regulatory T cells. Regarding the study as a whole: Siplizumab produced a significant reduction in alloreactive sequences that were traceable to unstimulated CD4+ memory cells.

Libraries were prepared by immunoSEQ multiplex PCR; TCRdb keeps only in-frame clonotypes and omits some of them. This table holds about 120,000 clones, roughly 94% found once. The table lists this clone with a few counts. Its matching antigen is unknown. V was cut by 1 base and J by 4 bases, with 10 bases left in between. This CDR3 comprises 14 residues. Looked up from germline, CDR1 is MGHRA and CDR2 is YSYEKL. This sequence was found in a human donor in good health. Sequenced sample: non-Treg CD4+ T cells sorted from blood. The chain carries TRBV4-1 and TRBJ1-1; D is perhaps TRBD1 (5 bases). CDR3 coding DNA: TGCGCCAGCAGCCAAGTCAGGGTCGGCACTGAAGCTTTCTTT. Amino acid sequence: CASSQVRVGTEAFF.